This T cell receptor beta chain originates from a study of siplizumab effects on memory and regulatory T cells. Using immunoSEQ multiplex PCR, the repertoire was profiled, and TCRdb retains in-frame clones only, with some absent. The sample yields 100,000 or so clones, 85% to 95% seen once. This clone came up once. The TCR originated in a human donor in good health. Source material: CD4+ T cells sorted from blood.

The DNA of the CDR3 is TGTGCCAGCAGCCCCCGTGGCGGGAGAGACAATGAGCAGTTCTTC. It is translated as CASSPRGGRDNEQFF. The gene calls are TRBV11-2 and TRBJ2-1, with 7 bases that match TRBD2. The CDR3 runs 15 residues. Trimming took 5 bases from V and 5 from J; bases not matched to a gene: 9. Germline CDR1 and CDR2: SGHAT and FQNNGV. Using reference TRBV11-2 and TRBJ2-1 for the parts outside the CDR3, the full variable domain is EAGVAQSPRYKIIEKRQSVAFWCNPISGHATLYWYQQILGQGPKLLIQFQNNGVVDDSQLPKDRFSAERLKGVDSTLKIQPAKLEDSAVYLCASSPRGGRDNEQFFGPGTRLTVL.